Presented here are 14 T cell receptor beta chains from one specimen sequenced in a study of CD8 T cells in ankylosing spondylitis. Study-wide results and limits: A motif of 8 or 9 highly homologous TCR beta variants was seen as apparently characteristic of ankylosing spondylitis blood.

These TCRs' antigens remain unknown. TCRdb itself ran the 5' RACE reads through MiXCR, one entry per CDR3 protein. The data contain under 450,000 distinct CDR3 sequences, under 20% of them singletons. Sequencing was performed on blood, either unsorted or a sorted T cell fraction (not recorded which). These receptors all come from a male donor with ankylosing spondylitis.

As concerns this clonotype: A read error may account for a junction end that differs from germline. This sequence joins TRBV2 and TRBJ2-7; a possible D gene is TRBD2 (5 bases). CDR1 is SNHLY, CDR2 FYNNEI, per germline. This CDR3 comprises 12 residues. CDR3 DNA: TGTGGCAGCGGAGGTACCATCCACGAGCAGTACTTC. This sequence encodes CGSGGTIHEQYF.

A few counts support this clonotype. The V gene is TRBV4-2, the J gene TRBJ2-1, with 10 nucleotides matching TRBD2. CDR1 and CDR2 from the germline V gene are LGHNA and YNFKEQ. The CDR3 spans 17 residues. V shed 0 bases, J shed 4 bases, and the junction held 6 bases outside the gene matches. Written as DNA, the CDR3 is TGTGCCAGCAGCCAAGATCTAAGCGGGGGGGCGTACAATGAGCAGTTCTTC. Its translation: CASSQDLSGGAYNEQFF.

This clonotype occurred many times. CDR3 sequence reads: CASSSIPGTSGSSTGELFF. DNA for the CDR3: TGCGCCAGCAGCTCAATCCCCGGGACTAGCGGGAGCAGCACCGGGGAGCTGTTTTTT. The V gene is TRBV5-1, the J gene TRBJ2-2; 14 bases line up with TRBD2. This CDR3 region has 19 residues. V lost 3 bases to trimming and J lost 4 bases; unmatched junction nucleotides: 11. Germline-derived CDR1 and CDR2 are SGHRS and YFSETQ. Complete variable domain (other parts from reference TRBV5-1 and TRBJ2-2): KAGVTQTPRYLIKTRGQQVTLSCSPISGHRSVSWYQQTPGQGLQFLFEYFSETQRNKGNFPGRFSGRQFSNSRSEMNVSTLELGDSALYLCASSSIPGTSGSSTGELFFGEGSRLTVL.

In its sample, this clonotype was seen once. V usage is TRBV6-7 and J usage is TRBJ1-3; D unresolved. TRBV6-7 is annotated as an ORF whose role is uncertain. V lost 4 bases and J lost 0, with 16 bases in between. The CDR3 runs to 17 residues. For the CDR3, the DNA is TGTGCCAGCAGTTTCCCATTTTACCTCGGCTCTGGAAACACCATATATTTT. Protein product: CASSFPFYLGSGNTIYF.

This clonotype was observed a handful of times. The chain couples TRBV20-1 to TRBJ1-5, with 8 nucleotides matching TRBD1. The CDR3 contains 15 residues. The V segment lost 3 bases and the J segment 6 bases; nucleotides outside the gene matches: 10. Germline V gene sequence: CDR1 DFQATT, CDR2 SNEGSKA (reference sequence). CDR3 protein: CSASYGQGDGQPQHF. DNA of the CDR3: TGCAGTGCTAGTTACGGACAGGGAGACGGTCAGCCCCAGCATTTT.

The J gene is TRBJ1-2, the V gene TRBV10-3; 11 bases match TRBD1. V lost 8 bases, J lost 3 bases, and 17 bases stayed unmatched. The germline gives CDR1 ENHRY, CDR2 SYGVKD. This CDR3 has 18 residues. CDR3 in DNA: TGTGCCATCGCCCCCGGGACAGGGGGATCCGACTACTACTATGGCTACACCTTC. Its protein product is CAIAPGTGGSDYYYGYTF.

This clonotype was found a few times. The chain carries TRBV30 and TRBJ2-2; a weak D match, TRBD2 (5 bases). Trimming left V 5 bases short and J 6 bases short, with 10 bases between. The germline V gene encodes CDR1 GTSNPN and CDR2 SVGIG (reference sequence). The CDR3 covers 12 residues. In nucleotides, the CDR3 is TGTGCCTGGGGGATGGGAGCCGGGGAGCTGTTTTTT. As protein: CAWGMGAGELFF.

This clonotype has only a few counts. The gene calls are TRBV7-9 and TRBJ2-1; D may be TRBD2 (6 bases). CDR3 length: 15 amino acids. Germline CDR1 and CDR2: SEHNR and FQNEAQ (reference sequence). V was shortened by 2 bases and J by 5 bases, with 13 bases between the two germline ends. CDR3 region: CASSLRRDLDNEQFF. CDR3 nucleotides: TGTGCCAGCAGCTTACGGCGGGACTTGGACAATGAGCAGTTCTTC.

The gene calls are TRBV3-1 and TRBJ2-7, with 12 bases lining up with TRBD2. V lost 4 bases, J lost 5 bases, and 0 bases stayed unmatched. CDR1 is LGHDT and CDR2 is YNNKEL in the germline V gene (reference sequence). CDR3 length: 13 residues. The CDR3 region has the DNA TGTGCCAGCAGCCCTAGCGGGGGGGACGAGCAGTACTTC. It yields the protein CASSPSGGDEQYF.

The rearrangement uses TRBV20-1 and TRBJ1-2; TRBD1 is a possible D gene (6 bases). This CDR3 has 14 residues. The V end lost 0 bases, the J end lost 4 bases, and 12 bases lay between the germline ends. The germline V gene has CDR1 DFQATT and CDR2 SNEGSKA (reference sequence). CDR3 DNA sequence: TGCAGTGCTAGAGATGATCAAGGGGGCTATGGCTACACCTTC. This gives the protein CSARDDQGGYGYTF.

The rearrangement uses TRBV12-3 or TRBV12-4 and TRBJ2-3; 12 positions agree with TRBD2. V gave up 7 bases and J gave up 3 bases; unmatched junction bases: 17. This CDR3 is 19 amino acids long. The CDR3 DNA reads TGTGCCAGCACCCTCACCCATCATGGACTAGCGGGGAGTACAGATACGCAGTATTTT. This translates into CASTLTHHGLAGSTDTQYF.

The sample holds many counts of this clonotype. The genes are TRBV12-3 or TRBV12-4 and TRBJ1-6, with D possibly being TRBD1 (6 bases). This CDR3 spans 14 amino acids. V gave up 3 bases and J gave up 7 bases, with 10 bases separating them. The CDR3 spells CASSFGDRNSPLHF. The CDR3 DNA reads as TGTGCCAGCAGTTTCGGCGACAGGAATTCACCCCTCCACTTT.

This clonotype was seen repeatedly, ten times or more. The genes are TRBV20-1 and TRBJ2-1; 8 nucleotides line up with TRBD2. This CDR3 region has 15 residues. Germline assignment: CDR1 DFQATT and CDR2 SNEGSKA (reference sequence). With 3 bases clipped from V and 1 base from J, the junction kept 5 bases outside the gene matches. CDR3 DNA: TGCAGTGCTAGTGATCCGGGAGGGTCCTACAATGAGCAGTTCTTC. Its protein is CSASDPGGSYNEQFF.

This clonotype was found a few times. CDR3 bases: TGCGCCAGCAGTTTTTTTCTCTCTGGGGCCAACGTCCTGACTTTC. Translated, it gives CASSFFLSGANVLTF. The V call is TRBV5-1, the J call TRBJ2-6; no clear D. The CDR3 has 15 residues. Trimming removed 5 bases from V and 0 bases from J, with 9 bases in between. The germline CDR1 and CDR2 sequences are SGHRS and YFSETQ.